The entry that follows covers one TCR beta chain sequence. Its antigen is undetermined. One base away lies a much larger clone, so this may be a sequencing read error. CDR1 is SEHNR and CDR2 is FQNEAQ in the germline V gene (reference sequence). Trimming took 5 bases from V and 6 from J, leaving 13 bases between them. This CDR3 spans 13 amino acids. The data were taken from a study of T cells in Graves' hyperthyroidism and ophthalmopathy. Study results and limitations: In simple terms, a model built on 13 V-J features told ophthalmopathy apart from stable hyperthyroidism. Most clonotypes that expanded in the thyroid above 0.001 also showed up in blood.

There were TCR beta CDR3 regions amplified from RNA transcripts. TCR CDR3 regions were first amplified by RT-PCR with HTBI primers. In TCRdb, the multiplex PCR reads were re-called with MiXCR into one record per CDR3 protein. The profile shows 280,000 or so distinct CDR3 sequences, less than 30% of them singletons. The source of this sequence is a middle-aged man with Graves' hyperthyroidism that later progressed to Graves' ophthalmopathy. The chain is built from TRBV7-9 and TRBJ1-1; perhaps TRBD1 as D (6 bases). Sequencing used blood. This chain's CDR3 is CASSQTGGPEAFF. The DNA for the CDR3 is TGTGCCAGCAGCCAGACCGGGGGGCCTGAAGCTTTCTTT.